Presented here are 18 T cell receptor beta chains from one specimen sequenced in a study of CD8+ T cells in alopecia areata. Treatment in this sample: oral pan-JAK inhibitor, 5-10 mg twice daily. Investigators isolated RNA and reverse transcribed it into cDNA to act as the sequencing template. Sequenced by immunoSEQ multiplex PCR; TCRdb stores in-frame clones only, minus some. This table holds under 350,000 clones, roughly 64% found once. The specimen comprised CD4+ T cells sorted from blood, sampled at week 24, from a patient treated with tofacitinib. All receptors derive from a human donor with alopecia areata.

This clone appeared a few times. The CDR3 DNA reads TGTGCCAGCAGCTCTGTACCCATGACAGGGAGAGGGACTGAAGCTTTCTTT. Its protein is CASSSVPMTGRGTEAFF. The chain carries TRBV7-3 and TRBJ1-1; TRBD1 agrees at 7 bases. The CDR3 spans 17 residues. The germline V gene has CDR1 SGHTA and CDR2 FQGTGA. The trim removed 4 bases at V and 5 bases at J, leaving 16 bases unmatched. The full variable domain, completed using reference TRBV7-3 and TRBJ1-1, is GAGVSQTPSNKVTEKGKYVELRCDPISGHTALYWYRQSLGQGPEFLIYFQGTGAADDSGLPNDRFFAVRPEGSVSTLKIQRTERGDSAVYLCASSSVPMTGRGTEAFFGQGTRLTVV.

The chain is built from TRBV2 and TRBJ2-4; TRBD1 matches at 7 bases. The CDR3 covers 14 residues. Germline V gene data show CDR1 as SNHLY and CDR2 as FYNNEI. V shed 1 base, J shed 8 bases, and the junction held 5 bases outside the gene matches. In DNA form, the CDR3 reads TGTGCCAGCAGTGAAGAACGGACAGGAGACATTCAGTACTTC. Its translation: CASSEERTGDIQYF.

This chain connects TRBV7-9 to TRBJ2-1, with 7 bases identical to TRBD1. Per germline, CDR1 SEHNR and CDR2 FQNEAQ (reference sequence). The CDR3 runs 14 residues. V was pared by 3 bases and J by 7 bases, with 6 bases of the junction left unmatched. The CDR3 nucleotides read TGTGCCAGCAGCTTGGGGACAGTTAAGAATGAGCAGTTCTTC. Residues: CASSLGTVKNEQFF.

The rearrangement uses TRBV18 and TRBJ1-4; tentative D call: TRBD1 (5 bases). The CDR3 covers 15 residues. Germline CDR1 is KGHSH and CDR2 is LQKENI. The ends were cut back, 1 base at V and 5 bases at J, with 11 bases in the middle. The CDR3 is CASSPLWGTNEKLFF. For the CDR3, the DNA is TGTGCCAGCTCACCACTCTGGGGCACCAATGAAAAACTGTTTTTT.

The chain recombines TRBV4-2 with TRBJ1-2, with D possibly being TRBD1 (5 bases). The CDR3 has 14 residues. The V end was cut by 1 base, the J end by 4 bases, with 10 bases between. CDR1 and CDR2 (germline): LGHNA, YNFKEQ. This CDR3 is CASSQGVGTYGYTF. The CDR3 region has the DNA TGTGCCAGCAGCCAAGGGGTGGGGACCTATGGCTACACCTTC.

The CDR3 region is CASSQDTDRGPGGIYEQYF. The CDR3 DNA reads as TGCGCCAGCAGCCAAGATACGGACAGGGGACCGGGGGGGATCTACGAGCAGTACTTC. The gene calls are TRBV4-1 and TRBJ2-7; TRBD1 is a possible D gene (9 bases). Deletions cut 0 bases from V and 3 bases from J, with 24 bases between. The V gene's germline CDR1 is MGHRA and CDR2 YSYEKL. The CDR3 spans 19 residues.

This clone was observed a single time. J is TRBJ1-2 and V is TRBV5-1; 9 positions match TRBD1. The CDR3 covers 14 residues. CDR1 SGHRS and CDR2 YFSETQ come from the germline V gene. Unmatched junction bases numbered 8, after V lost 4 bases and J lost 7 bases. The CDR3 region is CASSGRTGEGGYTF. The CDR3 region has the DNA TGCGCCAGCAGCGGACGGACAGGGGAGGGTGGCTACACCTTC.

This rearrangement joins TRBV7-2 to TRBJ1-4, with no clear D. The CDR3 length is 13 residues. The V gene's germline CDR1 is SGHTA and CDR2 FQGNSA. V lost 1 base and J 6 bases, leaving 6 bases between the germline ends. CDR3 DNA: TGTGCCAGCAGCTTAGGTCGTTATGAAAAACTGTTTTTT. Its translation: CASSLGRYEKLFF.

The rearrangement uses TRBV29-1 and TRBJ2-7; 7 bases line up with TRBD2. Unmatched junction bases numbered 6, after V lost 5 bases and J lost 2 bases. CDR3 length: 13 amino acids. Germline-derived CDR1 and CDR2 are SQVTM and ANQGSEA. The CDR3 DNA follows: TGCAGCGTTTCGGCGGGGGAGGCCTACGAGCAGTACTTC. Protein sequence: CSVSAGEAYEQYF.

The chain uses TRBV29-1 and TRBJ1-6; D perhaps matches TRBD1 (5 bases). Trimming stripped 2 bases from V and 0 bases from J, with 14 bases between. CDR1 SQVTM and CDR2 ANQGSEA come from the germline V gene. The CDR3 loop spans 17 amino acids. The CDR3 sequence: CSVEPRTPSSYNSPLHF. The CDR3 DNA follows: TGCAGCGTTGAACCCCGGACACCGAGCTCCTATAATTCACCCCTCCACTTT.

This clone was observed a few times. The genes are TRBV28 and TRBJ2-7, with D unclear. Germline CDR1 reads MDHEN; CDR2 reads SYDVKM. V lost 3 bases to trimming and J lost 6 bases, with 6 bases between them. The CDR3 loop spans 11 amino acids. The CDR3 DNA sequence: TGTGCCAGCAGTTTCCGCGGCGAGCAGTACTTC. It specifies CASSFRGEQYF.

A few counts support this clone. In DNA, the CDR3 is TGTGCCAGCAGCTTAGAGAGTAACTATGGCTACACCTTC. Amino acids: CASSLESNYGYTF. The chain links TRBV7-9 to TRBJ1-2, with no clear D. The CDR3 length is 13 residues. CDR1 SEHNR and CDR2 FQNEAQ come from the germline V gene (reference sequence). With 1 base removed from V and 1 base from J, the gap between germline ends came to 4 bases.

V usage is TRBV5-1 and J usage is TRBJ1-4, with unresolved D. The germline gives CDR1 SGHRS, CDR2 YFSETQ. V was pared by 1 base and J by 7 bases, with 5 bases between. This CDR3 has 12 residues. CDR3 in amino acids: CASSLHGEKLFF. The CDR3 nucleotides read TGCGCCAGCAGCTTGCACGGTGAAAAACTGTTTTTT.

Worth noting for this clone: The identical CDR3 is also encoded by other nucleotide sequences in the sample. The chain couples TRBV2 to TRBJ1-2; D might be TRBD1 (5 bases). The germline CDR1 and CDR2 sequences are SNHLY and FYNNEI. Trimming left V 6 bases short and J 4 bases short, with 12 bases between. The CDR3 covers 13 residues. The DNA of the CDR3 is TGTGCCAGCAGCGAAACAGGAACCTATGGCTACACCTTC. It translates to CASSETGTYGYTF.

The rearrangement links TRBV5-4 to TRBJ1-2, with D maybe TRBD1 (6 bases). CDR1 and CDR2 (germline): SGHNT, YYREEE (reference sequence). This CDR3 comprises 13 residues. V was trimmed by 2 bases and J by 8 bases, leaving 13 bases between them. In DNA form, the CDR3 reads TGTGCCAGCAGCTTTTACAGGGAAGGAGGCTACACCTTC. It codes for CASSFYREGGYTF.

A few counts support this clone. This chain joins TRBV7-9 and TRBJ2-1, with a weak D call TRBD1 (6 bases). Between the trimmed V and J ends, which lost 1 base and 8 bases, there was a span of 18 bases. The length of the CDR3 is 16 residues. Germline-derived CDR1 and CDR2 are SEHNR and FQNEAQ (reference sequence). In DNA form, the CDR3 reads TGTGCCAGCAGCTTAGGTACTGGGGGCGCGTTCGATGAGCAGTTCTTC. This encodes CASSLGTGGAFDEQFF.

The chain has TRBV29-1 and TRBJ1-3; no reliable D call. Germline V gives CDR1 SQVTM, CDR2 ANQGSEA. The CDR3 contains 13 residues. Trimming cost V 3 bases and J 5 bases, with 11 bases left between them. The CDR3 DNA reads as TGCAGCGTTGATCCGGCCGGCCGAAACACCATATATTTT. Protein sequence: CSVDPAGRNTIYF.

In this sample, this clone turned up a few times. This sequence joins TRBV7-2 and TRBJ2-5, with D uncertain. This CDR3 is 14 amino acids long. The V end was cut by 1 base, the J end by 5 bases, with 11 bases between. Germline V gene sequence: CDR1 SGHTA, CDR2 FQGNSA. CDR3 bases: TGTGCCAGCAGCTTAGTAGGGATAGGGGAGACCCAGTACTTC. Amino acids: CASSLVGIGETQYF. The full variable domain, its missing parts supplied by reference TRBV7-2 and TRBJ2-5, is GAGVSQSPSNKVTEKGKDVELRCDPISGHTALYWYRQSLGQGLEFLIYFQGNSAPDKSGLPSDRFSAERTGGSVSTLTIQRTQQEDSAVYLCASSLVGIGETQYFGPGTRLLVL.